Listed below are T cell receptor beta chains from one sample, sequenced in a study of cytomegalovirus exposure and HLA in healthy donors. The assay was immunoSEQ multiplex PCR, and TCRdb's table has in-frame clones only and misses some. The sample has about 140,000 clones, about three quarters seen once. Specimen: PBMCs. Receptors were obtained from a male donor in good health and CMV-seropositive. CDR3s include the opening cysteine and the closing phenylalanine or tryptophan. A D gene is named only where the DNA matches it firmly. Size is omitted from some rows. Given values are once, few, many or a class for expanded clones.

TRBV7-9	-	-	TRBJ2-7	CASSFAVGFRGYEQYF	TGTGCCAGCAGCTTCGCCGTGGGTTTTCGAGGATACGAGCAGTACTTC
TRBV29-1	-	TRBD2	TRBJ2-1	CSVDSGRLTNEQFF	TGCAGCGTGGATAGCGGGAGGCTTACCAATGAGCAGTTCTTC
TRBV7-7	-	TRBD2	TRBJ2-1	CASSLGASGSGEQFF	TGTGCTAGCAGCTTGGGGGCTAGCGGGAGTGGTGAGCAGTTCTTC
TRBV7-9	-	-	TRBJ2-7	CASSLLSGSYEQYF	TGTGCCAGCAGCTTACTCTCGGGCTCCTACGAGCAGTACTTC
TRBV10-3	few	TRBD1	TRBJ1-5	CAISKDRDGVPQHF	TGTGCCATCAGTAAAGACAGGGACGGGGTGCCCCAGCATTTT
TRBV7-3	-	-	TRBJ2-5	CASSPGYQETQYF	TGTGCCAGCAGCCCAGGGTACCAAGAGACCCAGTACTTC
TRBV19	few	-	TRBJ1-1	CASSLSNTEAFF	TGTGCCAGTAGCCTCTCGAACACTGAAGCTTTCTTT
TRBV28	-	TRBD1	TRBJ1-1	CASSPDRMNTEAFF	TGTGCCAGCAGTCCGGACAGGATGAACACTGAAGCTTTCTTT
TRBV5-4	-	-	TRBJ2-3	CASSLQGTDTQYF	TGTGCCAGCAGCCTGCAGGGAACAGATACGCAGTATTTT
TRBV28	few	-	TRBJ1-5	CASSLFAGWSNQPQHF	TGTGCCAGCAGTTTATTTGCAGGGTGGAGCAATCAGCCCCAGCATTTT
TRBV2	-	-	TRBJ2-5	CASSGDSGGQTQYF	TGTGCCAGCAGTGGGGATTCAGGGGGGCAGACCCAGTACTTC
TRBV27	-	TRBD2	TRBJ2-1	CASSLSGTRVTEQFF	TGTGCCAGCAGTTTATCCGGGACTAGAGTTACTGAGCAGTTCTTC
TRBV11-2	-	-	TRBJ2-1	CASSLDGSYNEQFF	TGTGCCAGCAGTCTAGACGGGTCCTACAATGAGCAGTTCTTC
TRBV5-1	-	-	TRBJ2-1	CASSWANEQFF	TGCGCCAGCAGCTGGGCCAATGAGCAGTTCTTC
TRBV30	-	TRBD2	TRBJ2-7	CAWSVLSSGSYEQYF	TGTGCCTGGAGTGTACTGTCTAGCGGGAGCTACGAGCAGTACTTC
TRBV12-5	once	-	TRBJ1-5	CASGATGNQPQHF	TGTGCTAGTGGCGCCACAGGAAATCAGCCCCAGCATTTT
TRBV7-9	-	-	TRBJ2-5	CASSLGGGAKTQYF	TGTGCCAGCAGCTTAGGTGGGGGGGCGAAGACCCAGTACTTC
TRBV19	-	TRBD1	TRBJ1-6	CASTQWGFKGGAGNSPLHF	TGTGCCAGTACCCAGTGGGGTTTTAAAGGGGGCGCAGGGAATTCACCCCTCCACTTT
TRBV7-8	once	-	TRBJ1-5	CASSLGGFQQPQHF	TGTGCCAGCAGCTTAGGAGGGTTCCAGCAGCCCCAGCATTTT
TRBV7-3	-	-	TRBJ2-6	CASSLTTASGANVLTF	TGTGCCAGCAGCTTAACGACAGCCTCTGGGGCCAACGTCCTGACTTTC
TRBV7-9	-	-	TRBJ1-1	CASSSTGNTEAFF	TGTGCCAGCAGCTCCACAGGTAACACTGAAGCTTTCTTT
TRBV6-6	-	TRBD1	TRBJ2-1	CASSYPGTGHNEQFF	TGTGCCAGCAGTTACCCTGGGACAGGGCACAATGAGCAGTTCTTC
TRBV7-8	few	-	TRBJ1-1	CASSLASRSEAFF	TGTGCCAGCAGCTTAGCTTCCCGCAGTGAAGCTTTCTTT
TRBV7-2	-	TRBD1	TRBJ1-4	CASSRRTGGGEKLFF	TGTGCCAGCAGCCGCAGGACAGGGGGGGGAGAAAAACTGTTTTTT
TRBV7-8	-	-	TRBJ2-3	CASSLVLGGPTDTQYF	TGTGCCAGCAGCTTAGTGTTGGGGGGACCCACAGATACGCAGTATTTT